The clone carrying this T cell receptor (beta chain) has ten or more counts. These data originate in a study of T cells in Graves' hyperthyroidism and ophthalmopathy. Researchers took RNA transcripts and amplified the TCR beta CDR3 regions from them. HTBI primers drove first-round RT-PCR of the TCR CDR3. TCRdb called the multiplex PCR reads again in MiXCR, with one record for every CDR3 protein. The sample holds some 350,000 distinct CDR3 sequences; approximately 14% are singletons and the top ten take 30% to 35%. Trimming removed 0 bases from V and 4 bases from J; junction bases left unmatched: 6. The CDR3 contains 16 residues. Germline values: CDR1 SGHAT, CDR2 FQNNGV.

The receptor was isolated from a woman in her 40s with Graves' ophthalmopathy. V and J are TRBV11-2 and TRBJ2-1; 7 bases are a match to TRBD2. Sequenced: blood. CDR3 DNA: TGTGCCAGCAGCTTAGATGTAACTAGCGAATACAATGAGCAGTTCTTC. It encodes CASSLDVTSEYNEQFF.